A single TCR beta chain is shown here with its context. The antigen is not known. This entry comes from a study of T cells expressing NK-cell markers. TCRdb reanalyzed the 5' RACE reads, giving one entry per CDR3 protein sequence and no DNA. The repertoire table contains some 150,000 distinct CDR3 sequences. Broader study findings: In several donors, dominant clonotypes made up roughly 28.3-65% of CD3+CD56-NKG2C+ cells.

The CDR3 length is 14 residues. CDR1 and CDR2 from the germline V gene are SGHDT and YYEEEE. The chain combines TRBV5-6 with TRBJ2-7; the D gene TCRdb calls, TRBD2, cannot be checked with no DNA. The TCR sequence derives from a woman in her forties or fifties in good health. Sequencing was done on a sample of blood T cells: a sorted CD56 or NKG2C T cell subset, CD4+ or CD8+ T cells, or bulk PBMC T cells (not recorded which). The chain's CDR3 is CASSFRDLRYEQYF.